A single sample gave rise to the 3 T cell receptor beta chains below, sequenced in a study of blood T cell repertoires in COVID-19. Repertoires were generated with immunoSEQ multiplex PCR, while TCRdb's copy carries only in-frame clones and drops some. The sample holds fewer than 300,000 clones; over 70% are singletons and the top ten take 8% to 9.5%. Material for sequencing was peripheral blood. The receptors shown here come from a human donor in a cohort sampled during active COVID-19.

The chain couples TRBV29-1 to TRBJ2-1; TRBD1 aligns across 9 bases. CDR3 length: 12 residues. Germline-derived CDR1 and CDR2 are SQVTM and ANQGSEA. J was trimmed by 8 bases and V by 7 bases; bases with no gene match: 6. The CDR3 nucleotides are TGCAGCGCGGCGGGACAGGGCTATGAGCAGTTCTTC. This sequence encodes CSAAGQGYEQFF.

V gene TRBV24-1 combines with J gene TRBJ2-7; 11 nucleotides line up with TRBD1. This CDR3 spans 15 amino acids. Germline V gene data show CDR1 as KGHDR and CDR2 as SFDVKD. V lost 4 bases to trimming and J lost 6 bases; unmatched junction nucleotides: 7. CDR3 amino acids: CATSDPPGTGGEQYF. DNA of the CDR3: TGTGCCACCAGTGACCCACCCGGGACAGGGGGCGAGCAGTACTTC.

This clone came up a few times. The rearrangement links TRBV9 to TRBJ2-3, with 13 bases lining up with TRBD2. This CDR3 contains 16 residues. CDR1 SGDLS and CDR2 YYNGEE come from the germline V gene. Unmatched junction bases numbered 4, after V lost 2 bases and J lost 4 bases. Here the CDR3 reads CASSVTSGRAADTQYF. The DNA for the CDR3 is TGTGCCAGCAGCGTCACTAGCGGGAGGGCGGCAGATACGCAGTATTTT.